Each of the 29 T cell receptor beta chains below was sequenced from the same sample in a study of blood T cell repertoires in COVID-19. Some clones are missing from TCRdb's copy, which holds only in-frame ones; the method was immunoSEQ multiplex PCR. Of approximately 140,000 clones in the sample, just under 90% are singletons; the top ten hold approximately 4.2%. Input material: peripheral blood. Receptors originate from a woman between 35 and 50 years old with acute or convalescent COVID-19.

The chain joins TRBV15 to TRBJ2-1, with D unresolved. Germline V gives CDR1 LNHNV, CDR2 YYDKDF (reference sequence). V gave up 4 bases and J gave up 5 bases, with 3 bases separating them. The CDR3 sequence is 11 residues long. The CDR3 DNA reads as TGTGCCACCAGCATCAACAATGAGCAGTTCTTC. It yields the protein CATSINNEQFF.

The chain joins TRBV7-3 to TRBJ1-2; D call uncertain. CDR1 is SGHTA, CDR2 FQGTGA, per germline. V was clipped by 1 base and J by 4 bases, with 7 bases between them. This CDR3 has 13 residues. CDR3 coding DNA: TGTGCCAGCAGCTTAAACGGTGGCTATGGCTACACCTTC. It translates to CASSLNGGYGYTF.

Only one count was recorded for this clone. In DNA, the CDR3 is TGTGCCAGCAGCCTCGCCCCCCAGGGAATACAGACCCAGTACTTC. Encoded protein: CASSLAPQGIQTQYF. The gene calls are TRBV7-2 and TRBJ2-5; D may be TRBD1 (5 bases). Germline CDR1 and CDR2: SGHTA and FQGNSA. The CDR3 covers 15 residues. The germline V and J ends were trimmed by 5 bases and 6 bases, with 19 bases remaining between them.

The rearrangement joins TRBV4-2 to TRBJ1-5; D remains unclear. V was clipped by 0 bases and J by 7 bases, with 10 bases between them. Germline V CDR1 and CDR2: LGHNA, YNFKEQ. There are 14 residues in the CDR3. CDR3 DNA: TGTGCCAGCAGCCAAGAGGGAGGAGGACAGCCCCAGCATTTT. Translating gives CASSQEGGGQPQHF.

This chain links TRBV19 with TRBJ2-6, with 7 bases lining up with TRBD1. V dropped 2 bases and J dropped 2; count of bases not matched to a gene: 3. Germline V gene lookup returns CDR1 LNHDA and CDR2 SQIVND (reference sequence). The CDR3 extends over 16 amino acids. The CDR3 loop is CASSIRTGAGANVLTF. For the CDR3, the DNA is TGTGCCAGTAGTATACGAACAGGGGCTGGGGCCAACGTCCTGACTTTC.

This clone occurred once. V and J are TRBV7-4 and TRBJ2-1; a possible D gene is TRBD1 (8 bases). Germline V gene data show CDR1 as SGHVT and CDR2 as SQSDAQ. Trimming took off 5 bases at V and 8 bases at J, with 37 bases between the two ends. CDR3 length: 21 residues. CDR3 residues: CASSPPRTGRVTGVRVDEQFF. The CDR3 DNA reads TGTGCCAGCAGCCCGCCTCGGACAGGGAGGGTAACGGGAGTTAGGGTCGATGAGCAGTTCTTC.

The rearrangement uses TRBV6-5 and TRBJ1-3, with D possibly matching TRBD1 (5 bases). Trimming left V 0 bases short and J 2 bases short, with 11 bases between. The CDR3 sequence is 16 residues long. The germline CDR1 and CDR2 sequences are MNHEY and SVGAGI. CDR3 coding DNA: TGTGCCAGCAGTTACTCTGGGGGGAAAGCTGGAAACACCATATATTTT. This translates into CASSYSGGKAGNTIYF.

The rearrangement links TRBV5-1 to TRBJ1-1; no reliable D call. The CDR3 loop spans 12 amino acids. The germline gives CDR1 SGHRS, CDR2 YFSETQ. With 4 bases removed from V and 7 bases from J, the gap between germline ends came to 11 bases. The chain's CDR3 is CASSTGSVEAFF. CDR3 coding DNA: TGCGCCAGCAGCACGGGTAGTGTTGAAGCTTTCTTT.

The V gene is TRBV7-9, the J gene TRBJ1-4; a weak D match, TRBD1 (5 bases). Trimming took off 1 base at V and 5 bases at J, with 11 bases between the two ends. This CDR3 has 15 residues. Germline V gene sequence: CDR1 SEHNR, CDR2 FQNEAQ (reference sequence). The DNA for the CDR3 is TGTGCCAGCAGCTTAGTTCAGGGTCTGAATGAAAAACTGTTTTTT. This codes for CASSLVQGLNEKLFF. Supplemented by reference TRBV7-9 and TRBJ1-4, the full variable domain reads DTGVSQNPRHKITKRGQNVTFRCDPISEHNRLYWYRQTLGQGPEFLTYFQNEAQLEKSRLLSDRFSAERPKGSFSTLEIQRTEQGDSAMYLCASSLVQGLNEKLFFGSGTQLSVL.

J is TRBJ2-7 and V is TRBV28; 7 bases line up with TRBD2. This CDR3 is built from 13 residues. Germline trimming cut 7 bases from V and 7 bases from J; bases unmatched to any gene: 10. Germline V gene data show CDR1 as MDHEN and CDR2 as SYDVKM. CDR3 region: CASIPSGFGEQYF. As DNA, the CDR3 is TGTGCCAGCATTCCTAGCGGTTTTGGGGAGCAGTACTTC.

The J gene is TRBJ1-4, the V gene TRBV25-1; D is ambiguous. In germline, CDR1 is MGHDK, CDR2 SYGVNS. The CDR3 consists of 18 residues. Trimming took 0 bases from V and 0 from J, leaving 14 bases between them. CDR3 residues: CASSEYWQKNATNEKLFF. The CDR3 region has the DNA TGTGCCAGCAGTGAATACTGGCAGAAGAATGCAACTAATGAAAAACTGTTTTTT. Full variable domain (remainder filled in from reference TRBV25-1 and TRBJ1-4): EADIYQTPRYLVIGTGKKITLECSQTMGHDKMYWYQQDPGMELHLIHYSYGVNSTEKGDLSSESTVSRIRTEHFPLTLESARPSHTSQYLCASSEYWQKNATNEKLFFGSGTQLSVL.

V gene TRBV6-6 combines with J gene TRBJ1-5, with 7 bases that match TRBD1. The germline CDR1 and CDR2 sequences are MNHNY and SVGAGI (reference sequence). V gave up 0 bases and J gave up 7 bases; unmatched junction bases: 3. The CDR3 contains 14 residues. In DNA form, the CDR3 reads TGTGCCAGCAGTTACTCGACAGGGCTGCAGCCCCAGCATTTT. Its protein product is CASSYSTGLQPQHF.

The chain carries TRBV6-1 and TRBJ1-2, with TRBD1 as a possible D gene (5 bases). Germline V gene data show CDR1 as MNHNS and CDR2 as SASEGT. V dropped 2 bases and J dropped 10 bases, with 17 bases sitting between them. The CDR3 runs to 14 residues. CDR3 residues: CASSESGLAPSYTF. The DNA for the CDR3 is TGTGCCAGCAGTGAATCGGGACTCGCCCCATCCTACACCTTC.

The rearrangement links TRBV18 to TRBJ1-5; 8 bases fit TRBD1. The germline V gene encodes CDR1 KGHSH and CDR2 LQKENI. The junction had 4 bases not matched to a gene; V was cut back by 3 bases and J by 3 bases. This CDR3 has 15 residues. CDR3 sequence: CASSPLQGVNQPQHF. The CDR3 nucleotides are TGTGCCAGCTCACCCCTACAGGGGGTCAATCAGCCCCAGCATTTT. Complete variable domain (other parts from reference TRBV18 and TRBJ1-5): NAGVMQNPRHLVRRRGQEARLRCSPMKGHSHVYWYRQLPEEGLKFMVYLQKENIIDESGMPKERFSAEFPKEGPSILRIQQVVRGDSAAYFCASSPLQGVNQPQHFGDGTRLSIL.

This clone was counted a few times. This chain connects TRBV21-1 to TRBJ1-2; TRBD1, the table's D call, was not compared with the DNA. TRBV21-1 has pseudogene status. The CDR3 is made up of 14 amino acids. CDR3 residues: CARPTGGACYGYTF. CDR3 DNA sequence: TGTGCCAGGCCCACAGGGGGCGCATGCTATGGCTACACCTTC.

This clone has ten or more counts. This chain joins TRBV7-2 and TRBJ1-1, with a weak D call TRBD1 (6 bases). Trimming cost V 3 bases and J 5 bases, with 16 bases left between them. The germline V gene encodes CDR1 SGHTA and CDR2 FQGNSA. CDR3 length: 15 amino acids. This chain's CDR3 is CASSLVQGGRTEAFF. As DNA, the CDR3 is TGTGCCAGCAGCTTGGTACAGGGCGGGAGAACTGAAGCTTTCTTT.

The chain has TRBV23-1 and TRBJ1-2; the match to TRBD1 covers 8 bases. TRBV23-1 is an ORF, and what it does is uncertain. The CDR3 consists of 15 residues. Trimming took 2 bases from V and 3 from J; bases not matched to a gene: 5. This chain's CDR3 is CASSQARTGYYGYTF. CDR3 nucleotide sequence: TGCGCCAGCAGTCAAGCCCGGACAGGGTACTATGGCTACACCTTC.

The rearrangement joins TRBV10-2 to TRBJ2-1; tentative D call: TRBD2 (6 bases). This CDR3 spans 15 amino acids. The V gene lost 7 bases and the J gene lost 6 bases, with 19 bases spanning the gap. Germline CDR1 and CDR2: WSHSY and SAAADI. As DNA, the CDR3 is TGCGCCAGCATTCCGGGACTTACGATGTGCAATGAGCAGTTCTTC. As protein: CASIPGLTMCNEQFF.

CDR3 nucleotides: TGTGCCTGGAGTGGGGGGACAGGAACACTGTTTTTT. Translation gives CAWSGGTGTLFF. J is TRBJ1-4 and V is TRBV30, with 8 bases fitting TRBD1. The CDR3 runs 12 residues. Per the germline V gene, CDR1 is GTSNPN and CDR2 is SVGIG (reference sequence). J was trimmed by 13 bases and V by 1 base; bases with no gene match: 5.

This clone has more than one count but fewer than ten. The rearrangement links TRBV13 to TRBJ2-3, with 7 bases aligning to TRBD2. The CDR3 length is 15 residues. The V gene end was trimmed by 5 bases and the J gene end by 0 bases; junction bases not matched to a gene: 5. The V gene's germline CDR1 is PRHDT and CDR2 FYEKMQ (reference sequence). The CDR3 DNA follows: TGTGCCAGCAGCATGGACGGGGGGAGCACAGATACGCAGTATTTT. It translates to CASSMDGGSTDTQYF. The full variable domain, rest sourced from reference TRBV13 and TRBJ2-3, is AAGVIQSPRHLIKEKRETATLKCYPIPRHDTVYWYQQGPGQDPQFLISFYEKMQSDKGSIPDRFSAQQFSDYHSELNMSSLELGDSALYFCASSMDGGSTDTQYFGPGTRLTVL.

The table lists this clone with a count of one. The rearrangement links TRBV4-2 to TRBJ1-6; D remains ambiguous. Germline V gene data show CDR1 as LGHNA and CDR2 as YNFKEQ. Trimming left V 0 bases short and J 10 bases short, with 10 bases between. The CDR3 is 14 residues long. The CDR3 DNA follows: TGTGCCAGCAGCCAAGAAGCCCTTAACTCACCCCTCCACTTT. This translates into CASSQEALNSPLHF.

The DNA for the CDR3 is TGTGCCAGCAGCCTAGGGGACAGGACTACTCCTGCCGCTTTCTTT. Translating gives CASSLGDRTTPAAFF. The chain links TRBV7-2 to TRBJ1-1, with 8 bases identical to TRBD1. Germline lookup yields CDR1 SGHTA and CDR2 FQGNSA. This CDR3 spans 15 amino acids. With V trimmed by 5 bases and J by 11 bases, 16 bases remained unmatched.

This clone was recorded a few times. The chain recombines TRBV7-9 with TRBJ2-1; 7 bases are a match to TRBD1. Germline CDR1 SEHNR, CDR2 FQNEAQ (reference sequence). The CDR3 length is 15 residues. V lost 6 bases, J lost 4 bases, and 9 bases stayed unmatched. CDR3 residues: CASRPQGQRYNEQFF. Here the CDR3 DNA reads TGTGCCAGCAGACCACAGGGGCAAAGATACAATGAGCAGTTCTTC.

A few counts support this clone. The chain carries TRBV27 and TRBJ2-5; TRBD1 matches 7 bases. Trimming removed 4 bases from V and 6 bases from J; junction bases left unmatched: 17. The CDR3 has 17 residues. Germline lookup yields CDR1 MNHEY and CDR2 SMNVEV (reference sequence). CDR3 sequence: CASSSTGSDVSLKTQYF. The CDR3 DNA sequence: TGTGCCAGCAGTTCGACAGGGTCGGATGTTTCGTTGAAGACCCAGTACTTC.

The V and J genes are TRBV4-1 and TRBJ1-2, with D unresolved. The CDR3 has 15 amino acids. V was clipped by 1 base and J by 6 bases, with 15 bases between them. Germline assignment: CDR1 MGHRA and CDR2 YSYEKL. CDR3 sequence reads: CASSQVWLRLDGYTF. CDR3 sequence (DNA): TGCGCCAGCAGCCAAGTTTGGTTACGGTTGGATGGCTACACCTTC.

The chain employs TRBV6-6 and TRBJ1-5; 7 nucleotides align to TRBD1. V shed 8 bases and J 1 base; nucleotides not matched to a gene: 11. The CDR3 totals 16 residues. Germline CDR1 is MNHNY and CDR2 is SVGAGI (reference sequence). CDR3 DNA: TGTGCCAGCTCTTCCCCCGGGACAGCCAGCAATCAGCCCCAGCATTTT. It encodes CASSSPGTASNQPQHF.

The chain uses TRBV2 and TRBJ1-1; 7 bases are shared with TRBD1. Losses at the gene ends were 11 bases for V and 3 bases for J; bases not matched to a gene: 6. The CDR3 spans 12 residues. Germline V gene lookup returns CDR1 SNHLY and CDR2 FYNNEI. The DNA of the CDR3 is TGTGCCCGCCACAGGGGTGACACTGAAGCTTTCTTT. Amino acids: CARHRGDTEAFF.

This clone has a handful of counts. The chain joins TRBV6-1 to TRBJ2-1, with TRBD2 identical over 7 bases. Germline CDR1 reads MNHNS; CDR2 reads SASEGT. Losses at the gene ends were 3 bases for V and 6 bases for J; bases not matched to a gene: 8. The CDR3 extends over 15 amino acids. CDR3 in amino acids: CASSEVSGWGNEQFF. CDR3 nucleotide sequence: TGTGCCAGCAGTGAGGTTAGCGGGTGGGGCAATGAGCAGTTCTTC.

This chain joins TRBV24-1 and TRBJ2-2; TRBD2 matches at 7 bases. V trimming: 5 bases; J trimming: 5 bases; junction bases outside the gene matches: 10. CDR3 size: 16 residues. Germline assignment: CDR1 KGHDR and CDR2 SFDVKD. CDR3 in amino acids: CATSGQRGRGTGELFF. The CDR3 coding sequence is TGTGCCACCAGTGGACAGCGGGGCCGAGGGACCGGGGAGCTGTTTTTT.